These T cell receptor beta chains were read from a single sample in a study of T-cell reconstitution after alpha-beta-depleted transplantation in children. MiXCR, run by TCRdb on the PCR reads, gives a single entry per CDR3 protein. The sample includes a few hundred thousand distinct CDR3 sequences, 25% to 30% of them seen just once. The material sequenced was PBMCs, taken before TCRalphabeta/CD19-depleted stem cell transplant. Receptors originate from a boy younger than two with Wiskott-Aldrich syndrome, due to receive a stem cell transplant. CDR3s leave out the opening cysteine and the closing phenylalanine or tryptophan.

j_gene,v_gene,CDR3aa
TRBJ2-2,TRBV12-3/TRBV12-4,ASNNWGVTGTGSFTGELF
TRBJ1-5,TRBV12-3/TRBV12-4,ASTMTVNQPQH
TRBJ2-1,TRBV13,ATRDSVYNEQF
TRBJ2-7,TRBV10-3,AISERGGAGGPNEQY
TRBJ2-3,TRBV5-1,ASSYRGLAPDTQY
TRBJ2-3,TRBV11-2,ASSSGYWGDTQY
TRBJ2-7,TRBV6-5,ASSYSAQSYEQY
TRBJ2-2,TRBV5-1,ASSSTISRVPGELF
TRBJ1-4,TRBV5-1,ASSLMTGTNEKLF
TRBJ2-3,TRBV14,ASSQTSGSPNTQY
TRBJ2-1,TRBV27,ASSLSRLAGGRYNEQF
TRBJ1-1,TRBV18,ASSPPGSPSTEAF
TRBJ2-1,TRBV7-9,ASSPNRGQVYNEQF
TRBJ2-5,TRBV11-1,ASSLRGPETQY
TRBJ1-2,TRBV20-1,SARVSGFNGYT
TRBJ2-3,TRBV4-2,ASSQDFGGRTPSTDTQY
TRBJ2-1,TRBV24-1,ATSGRRGYNEQF
TRBJ2-5,TRBV20-1,SAPYSGRRRETQY
TRBJ1-2,TRBV4-1,ASSQPDSADYGYT
TRBJ2-1,TRBV5-1,ASSLGTGPKTNEQF
TRBJ2-5,TRBV12-3/TRBV12-4,ASSLFGSFQETQY
TRBJ2-7,TRBV19,ASSNRGQHEQY
TRBJ2-5,TRBV5-1,ASSFRDQWRETQY
TRBJ2-7,TRBV28,ASISPGLGYEQY